This TCR beta chain was sequenced in a study of blood T cell repertoires in COVID-19. Study at large: In each case, the material was cDNA or gDNA derived from T cells, B-cell-depleted T cells, or PBMCs.

The CDR3 runs to 11 residues. With 2 bases removed from V and 6 bases from J, the gap between germline ends came to 4 bases. Germline V CDR1 and CDR2: MNHEY, SVGEGT. Profiled with immunoSEQ multiplex PCR; TCRdb holds only in-frame clones, not every one. Here the sample spans some 44,000 clones, roughly 80% being singletons. Sequences were obtained from peripheral blood. The receptor comes from a woman aged 60-70 years with acute or convalescent COVID-19. This rearrangement joins TRBV6-2 or TRBV6-3 to TRBJ1-1; D gene ambiguous. CDR3 residues: CASSYPSEAFF. The CDR3 coding sequence is TGTGCCAGCAGTTACCCCTCTGAAGCTTTCTTT.